A selection of T cell receptor beta chains follows, all from one sample in a study of blood T cell repertoires in COVID-19. Using immunoSEQ multiplex PCR, the repertoire was profiled, and TCRdb retains in-frame clones only, with some absent. This sample has 190,000 or so clones, with approximately 90% found just once. Sequenced sample: peripheral blood. These receptors all stem from a woman under 30 who had recovered from COVID-19. CDR3s include the opening cysteine and the closing phenylalanine or tryptophan. Fields, in order: V gene, D gene, clone size, J gene, CDR3 DNA, CDR3 protein. A D gene is named only where the DNA matches it firmly. Clone size, where shown, is once, few, many, or a class for clones that have expanded.

>TRBV5-1|-|-|TRBJ2-1
TGCGCCAGCAGCTTGGATGGTGGCCAGGGTCGAGGCAATGAGCAGTTCTTC
CASSLDGGQGRGNEQFF
>TRBV27|-|few|TRBJ1-1
TGTGCCAGCAGTTTGGGGGGGGCCTATACTGAAGCTTTCTTT
CASSLGGAYTEAFF
>TRBV2|TRBD1|-|TRBJ1-2
TGTGCCAGAAAGGACAGGATGAATGGCTACACCTTC
CARKDRMNGYTF
>TRBV19|-|-|TRBJ2-7
TGTGCCAGTAGTACTCTCCTCGGGGAGCAGTACTTC
CASSTLLGEQYF
>TRBV7-3|TRBD2|-|TRBJ2-3
TGTGCCAGCAGCTCCTATCTCCGTGGGGCTAGCGGGGTGAACACAGACACGCAGTATTTT
CASSSYLRGASGVNTDTQYF
>TRBV11-3|TRBD1|-|TRBJ2-3
TGTGCCAGCAGCTTAGCGTCGGACAGGGGCACAGATACGCAGTATTTT
CASSLASDRGTDTQYF
>TRBV13|-|-|TRBJ2-1
TGTGCCAGCAGCGGAGCTAGGGGTCGAGATGAGCAGTTCTTC
CASSGARGRDEQFF
>TRBV7-3|-|once|TRBJ2-1
TGTGCCAGCAGCCGAACGGGAGTCTCCTACAATGAGCAGTTCTTC
CASSRTGVSYNEQFF
>TRBV5-1|-|-|TRBJ2-1
TGCGCCAGCAGCCCGATGCACGACTGGCAGTTGACCTACAATGAGCAGTTCTTC
CASSPMHDWQLTYNEQFF
>TRBV2|-|-|TRBJ1-5
TGTGCCAGCGGTACAGGGTTGCAGCCCCAGCATTTT
CASGTGLQPQHF
>TRBV18|-|-|TRBJ2-5
TGTGCCAGCTCACCTGTTGCACAGCAAGAGACCCAGTACTTC
CASSPVAQQETQYF
>TRBV7-2|-|once|TRBJ1-2
TGTGCCAGCAGCTTACTTGGACAGAACTATGGCTACACCTTC
CASSLLGQNYGYTF
>TRBV6-2/TRBV6-3|TRBD2|once|TRBJ2-1
TGTGCCAGCAGCCCACGGACTAGCGGGAGCGAGAACAATGAGCAGTTCTTC
CASSPRTSGSENNEQFF
>TRBV6-4|TRBD1|-|TRBJ2-3
TGTGCCAGCAGCCTGCGGGACAGGGGAACAGATACGCAGTATTTT
CASSLRDRGTDTQYF
>TRBV4-1|-|-|TRBJ1-2
TGCGCCAGCAGCCAAGTTTCGGGGGGAGGGTATGGCTACACCTTC
CASSQVSGGGYGYTF
>TRBV6-2/TRBV6-3|TRBD1|-|TRBJ2-7
TGTGCCAGCAGTTTGGGACAGGGTTACGAGCAGTACTTC
CASSLGQGYEQYF
>TRBV19|-|-|TRBJ1-2
TGTGCCAGTAGGGACAGACCGGGAGGCTACACCTTC
CASRDRPGGYTF
>TRBV5-8|-|-|TRBJ1-3
TGTGCCAGCAGCTTAACCTTCTTGTGGACAATGATGTCTGGAAACACCATATATTTT
CASSLTFLWTMMSGNTIYF
>TRBV25-1|TRBD1|-|TRBJ2-2
TGTGCCAGCAGAGCGCCGCCGGGACAGGGGGCCGGGGAGCTGTTTTTT
CASRAPPGQGAGELFF
>TRBV18|-|-|TRBJ2-5
TGTGCCAGCTCACCATCGGGTTCAGAGACCCAGTACTTC
CASSPSGSETQYF
>TRBV10-3|TRBD1|-|TRBJ2-6
TGTGCCACCCAACGGACAGGGTCCCCCTCTGGGGCCAACGTCCTGACTTTC
CATQRTGSPSGANVLTF
>TRBV6-2/TRBV6-3|TRBD1|-|TRBJ1-5
TGTGCCAGCAGTTACCCGGGACAGTGGAGGCATTTT
CASSYPGQWRHF
>TRBV5-1|TRBD1|-|TRBJ1-5
TGCGCCAGCAGCCTGACAGGGTATAGCAATCAGCCCCAGCATTTT
CASSLTGYSNQPQHF
>TRBV10-3|-|-|TRBJ1-2
TGTGCCATCACCGACACGACCGGTAACTATGGCTACACCTTC
CAITDTTGNYGYTF
>TRBV7-2|-|-|TRBJ2-7
TGTGCCAGCAGCCCTACCCCCTACGAGCAGTACTTC
CASSPTPYEQYF
>TRBV5-6|TRBD1|-|TRBJ1-4
TGTGCCAGCAGCTCGGGGGACAGGGGAAATGAAAAACTGTTTTTT
CASSSGDRGNEKLFF
>TRBV27|-|-|TRBJ1-6
TGTGCCAGCAGACCCGCAGGGGTTTCACCCCTCCACTTT
CASRPAGVSPLHF
>TRBV3-1/TRBV3-2|-|-|TRBJ1-1
TGTGCCAGCAGCCAACCTTATACGGGAGCGGCGAACACTGAAGCTTTCTTT
CASSQPYTGAANTEAFF
>TRBV19|TRBD1|-|TRBJ2-5
TGTGCCAGTAGTAACAGGGGTGCCCAGTACTTC
CASSNRGAQYF
>TRBV2|TRBD1|-|TRBJ1-5
TGTGCCGGCTCAACCGGGACAGCAAATCAGCCCCAGCATTTT
CAGSTGTANQPQHF
>TRBV7-8|-|-|TRBJ2-4
TGTGCCAGCAGCTTAGGATCCGGGGAAAACATTCAGTACTTC
CASSLGSGENIQYF
>TRBV7-2|TRBD2|-|TRBJ2-7
TGTGCCAGCAGCTTGGGTCGAGGGCGGGGGGGCCGTCGTGAGCAGTACTTC
CASSLGRGRGGRREQYF
>TRBV18|-|-|TRBJ2-2
TGTGCCAGCTCACCACCGGCCAGGGTCAACACCGGGGAGCTGTTTTTT
CASSPPARVNTGELFF
>TRBV2|-|-|TRBJ1-2
TGTGCCACTTACAGGTTTAGGCCTGGCTACACCTTC
CATYRFRPGYTF
>TRBV6-5|-|-|TRBJ1-2
TGTGCCAGCAGCCGAACGTGGACAGATGGTTATGGCTACACCTTC
CASSRTWTDGYGYTF
>TRBV3-1/TRBV3-2|TRBD2|-|TRBJ2-5
TGTGCCAGCAGCCAACCCCCCGGGACTCAGCGGGGAGAGACCCAGTACTTC
CASSQPPGTQRGETQYF
>TRBV7-3|-|-|TRBJ1-1
TGTGCCAGCAGCCCCCTGACAGGAAAGACGAACACTGAAGCTTTCTTT
CASSPLTGKTNTEAFF
>TRBV15|-|-|TRBJ2-7
TGTGCCACCAGCATGGTCATAGACTACGAGCAGTACTTC
CATSMVIDYEQYF
>TRBV27|-|-|TRBJ1-5
TGTGCCAGCAGTTTAAACCCAGGTTATCAGCCCCAGCATTTT
CASSLNPGYQPQHF
>TRBV4-3|-|few|TRBJ2-2
TGCGCCAGCAGCCCCGATGGGCAGAACACCGGGGAGCTGTTTTTT
CASSPDGQNTGELFF
>TRBV7-2|-|once|TRBJ2-1
TGTGCCAGCAGTCCTATGGCAGGGGCTCGCAATGAGCAGTTCTTC
CASSPMAGARNEQFF
>TRBV10-3|TRBD2|few|TRBJ2-3
TGTGCCCACCGGGCTAGCGGGGGCCCTTCTGACACAGATACGCAGTATTTT
CAHRASGGPSDTDTQYF
>TRBV14|-|-|TRBJ1-1
TGTGCCAGCAGCCAAGAATTCAGGGGAAGCACTGAAGCTTTCTTT
CASSQEFRGSTEAFF
>TRBV6-5|-|-|TRBJ1-2
TGTGCCAGCATGAACACAGCTAACTATGGCTACACCTTC
CASMNTANYGYTF
>TRBV7-3|TRBD2|-|TRBJ2-1
TGTGCCAGCAGCCTAGCGGGAGGGGGGAATGAGCAGTTCTTC
CASSLAGGGNEQFF
>TRBV10-3|-|-|TRBJ1-1
TGTGCCATCAACTTTCGGAGATCTGGTGGTTCCACTGAAGCTTTCTTT
CAINFRRSGGSTEAFF
>TRBV5-1|TRBD2|-|TRBJ2-5
TGCGCCAGCAGCTGGCCGCCACTCAGCCTAGCGGGACGCCAAGAGACCCAGTACTTC
CASSWPPLSLAGRQETQYF
>TRBV19|-|-|TRBJ2-1
TGTGCCAGTACCCATTCCTCCCTCTACTTGAACAATGAGCAGTTCTTC
CASTHSSLYLNNEQFF
>TRBV12-3/TRBV12-4|-|-|TRBJ1-2
TGTGCCAGCAGTTTTTTCAGGGATGGCTACACCTTC
CASSFFRDGYTF
>TRBV4-3|TRBD1|-|TRBJ1-2
TGCGCCAGCAGCCAAGTATGGGACAGGGGTGACTATGGCTACACCTTC
CASSQVWDRGDYGYTF
>TRBV5-5|TRBD2|-|TRBJ2-3
TGTGCCAGCTCCTGGACTAGCAGATACACAGATACGCAGTATTTT
CASSWTSRYTDTQYF
>TRBV21-1|-|-|TRBJ2-2
TGTGCCAGCAGCACCGGCCCGGACAGGGGGCTCGGGGAGCTGTTTTTT
CASSTGPDRGLGELFF
>TRBV5-6|-|-|TRBJ1-1
TGTGCCAGCAGCTTGGCCGTTAGGACACTGAACACTGAAGCTTTCTTT
CASSLAVRTLNTEAFF
>TRBV28|TRBD1|-|TRBJ2-2
TGTGCCAGCAGTCGACTTTTCGGACAGGGAGGCAACGGGGAGCTGTTTTTT
CASSRLFGQGGNGELFF
>TRBV27|TRBD2|-|TRBJ2-1
TGTGCCAGCAGTTATGGCGGCGGGAGGGAATACAATGAGCAGTTCTTC
CASSYGGGREYNEQFF
>TRBV4-3|TRBD2|-|TRBJ2-5
TGCGCCAGCAGCCAAGACAAACTACGGGAGGGCCCAGAGACCCAGTACTTC
CASSQDKLREGPETQYF
>TRBV24-1|TRBD2|-|TRBJ2-5
TGTGCCACCAGTGATTTTCCCCCAACTAGCGGGGGTCGGGAGACCCAGTACTTC
CATSDFPPTSGGRETQYF
>TRBV10-3|TRBD1|-|TRBJ1-1
TGTGCCATCAAAAGACAGGGGGAGGCCACTGAAGCTTTCTTT
CAIKRQGEATEAFF
>TRBV6-2/TRBV6-3|TRBD1|-|TRBJ1-2
TGTGCCAGCAGCCCCGACAGGGTATATGGCTACACCTTC
CASSPDRVYGYTF